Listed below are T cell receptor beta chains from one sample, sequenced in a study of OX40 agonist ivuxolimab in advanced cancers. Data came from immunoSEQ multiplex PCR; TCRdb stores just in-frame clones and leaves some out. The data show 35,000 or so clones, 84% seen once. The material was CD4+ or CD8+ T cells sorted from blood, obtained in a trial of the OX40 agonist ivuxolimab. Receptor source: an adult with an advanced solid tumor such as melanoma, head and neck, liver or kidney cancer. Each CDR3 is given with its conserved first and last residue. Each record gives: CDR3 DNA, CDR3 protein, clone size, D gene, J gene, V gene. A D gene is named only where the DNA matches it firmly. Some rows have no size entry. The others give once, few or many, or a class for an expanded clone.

CDR3nt: TGTGCCAGCAGCCCACAGGGCCGACGGTACGAGCAGTACTTC
CDR3aa: CASSPQGRRYEQYF
abundance: -
d_gene: -
j_gene: TRBJ2-7
v_gene: TRBV7-9

CDR3nt: TGTGCCAGCTCCCAGGGCCTTGGCTCTGGAAACACCATATATTTT
CDR3aa: CASSQGLGSGNTIYF
abundance: -
d_gene: -
j_gene: TRBJ1-3
v_gene: TRBV28

CDR3nt: TGTGCCAGCAGCCTTGCGGGCCGGTACGAGCAGTACTTC
CDR3aa: CASSLAGRYEQYF
abundance: few
d_gene: -
j_gene: TRBJ2-7
v_gene: TRBV7-9

CDR3nt: TGCGCCAGCAGCTCTTGGAGTCAGGGTGAAGATACGCAGTATTTT
CDR3aa: CASSSWSQGEDTQYF
abundance: -
d_gene: -
j_gene: TRBJ2-3
v_gene: TRBV5-1

CDR3nt: TGTGCCAGCAGGCTTAAGGACGCGGGGGCAGGGCACGTAGGGGACTATGGCTACACCTTC
CDR3aa: CASRLKDAGAGHVGDYGYTF
abundance: -
d_gene: -
j_gene: TRBJ1-2
v_gene: TRBV7-8

CDR3nt: TGTGCCAGCAGCTCTTGGACTAGGGGCACAGATACGCAGTATTTT
CDR3aa: CASSSWTRGTDTQYF
abundance: -
d_gene: TRBD2
j_gene: TRBJ2-3
v_gene: TRBV7-3

CDR3nt: TGTGCCATCGGAGAGACCCAGTACTTC
CDR3aa: CAIGETQYF
abundance: once
d_gene: -
j_gene: TRBJ2-5
v_gene: TRBV10-3

CDR3nt: TGTGCCAGCTCCGCCCTTTTTGCCCCCTACGAGCAGTACTTC
CDR3aa: CASSALFAPYEQYF
abundance: -
d_gene: -
j_gene: TRBJ2-7
v_gene: TRBV28

CDR3nt: TGTGCCAGCAGCGTAAGAGGCTCCCAAGTCACTGAAGCTTTCTTT
CDR3aa: CASSVRGSQVTEAFF
abundance: once
d_gene: -
j_gene: TRBJ1-1
v_gene: TRBV9

CDR3nt: TGTGCCAGCAGTGTGGGGCGGGCCTCCTACAATGAGCAGTTCTTC
CDR3aa: CASSVGRASYNEQFF
abundance: -
d_gene: -
j_gene: TRBJ2-1
v_gene: TRBV2

CDR3nt: TGCGCCAGCAGCCAAGATCAGGGACGGATGAACACTGAAGCTTTCTTT
CDR3aa: CASSQDQGRMNTEAFF
abundance: -
d_gene: -
j_gene: TRBJ1-1
v_gene: TRBV4-1

CDR3nt: TGTGCCAGCAGTTTTTGGGGAAATGAGCAGTTCTTC
CDR3aa: CASSFWGNEQFF
abundance: -
d_gene: -
j_gene: TRBJ2-1
v_gene: TRBV28

CDR3nt: TGTGCCAGCAGTTTTCCGACAGGGACTAGCAATCAGCCCCAGCATTTT
CDR3aa: CASSFPTGTSNQPQHF
abundance: -
d_gene: TRBD1
j_gene: TRBJ1-5
v_gene: TRBV28

CDR3nt: TGTGCCAGCAGTTTATTGGGACTAACATCTAGTGAGCAGTTCTTC
CDR3aa: CASSLLGLTSSEQFF
abundance: -
d_gene: TRBD2
j_gene: TRBJ2-1
v_gene: TRBV28

CDR3nt: TGTGCCAGCAGCATACCGGGACAGGCGGAAGATACGCAGTATTTT
CDR3aa: CASSIPGQAEDTQYF
abundance: few
d_gene: TRBD1
j_gene: TRBJ2-3
v_gene: TRBV7-9

CDR3nt: TGTGCCTGGAATCCCGGACTAGCGGGGGTCTCCTACAATGAGCAGTTCTTC
CDR3aa: CAWNPGLAGVSYNEQFF
abundance: -
d_gene: TRBD2
j_gene: TRBJ2-1
v_gene: TRBV30

CDR3nt: TGTGCCAGCAGCTTGGTAGGAAACTCTAACTATGGCTACACCTTC
CDR3aa: CASSLVGNSNYGYTF
abundance: -
d_gene: -
j_gene: TRBJ1-2
v_gene: TRBV5-8

CDR3nt: TGTGCCAGCAGCTTAGTGGCAGCTAACTATGGCTACACCTTC
CDR3aa: CASSLVAANYGYTF
abundance: -
d_gene: -
j_gene: TRBJ1-2
v_gene: TRBV7-9

CDR3nt: TGTGCCAGCAGCCAGGGGGGATCCCCGGTAGTGGAGACCCAGTACTTC
CDR3aa: CASSQGGSPVVETQYF
abundance: -
d_gene: -
j_gene: TRBJ2-5
v_gene: TRBV4-2

CDR3nt: TGTGCCAGCAGTGTAGGACAGGGCCCCAACTATGGCTACACCTTC
CDR3aa: CASSVGQGPNYGYTF
abundance: -
d_gene: TRBD1
j_gene: TRBJ1-2
v_gene: TRBV6-1

CDR3nt: TGTGCCAGCAGCCTAGCGGGAGAATACGAGCAGTACTTC
CDR3aa: CASSLAGEYEQYF
abundance: -
d_gene: TRBD2
j_gene: TRBJ2-7
v_gene: TRBV7-6

CDR3nt: TGTGCCAGCAGTTACGAAGCTAGCGGGAGCACAGATACGCAGTATTTT
CDR3aa: CASSYEASGSTDTQYF
abundance: -
d_gene: TRBD2
j_gene: TRBJ2-3
v_gene: TRBV6-5

CDR3nt: TGTGCCACCAGCATGGAGGGGACAGGGGGCTACGAGCAGTACTTC
CDR3aa: CATSMEGTGGYEQYF
abundance: -
d_gene: TRBD1
j_gene: TRBJ2-7
v_gene: TRBV15

CDR3nt: TGTGCCAGCCAAGACAGTAATGAAAAACTGTTTTTT
CDR3aa: CASQDSNEKLFF
abundance: -
d_gene: -
j_gene: TRBJ1-4
v_gene: TRBV6-5

CDR3nt: TGTGCCAGCAGCCAAGACGGGGTTAGCAATCAGCCCCAGCATTTT
CDR3aa: CASSQDGVSNQPQHF
abundance: -
d_gene: -
j_gene: TRBJ1-5
v_gene: TRBV4-2

CDR3nt: TGTGCCAGTAGTATAGCCGGGGTGTCTTCACCCCTCCACTTT
CDR3aa: CASSIAGVSSPLHF
abundance: -
d_gene: -
j_gene: TRBJ1-6
v_gene: TRBV19

CDR3nt: TGTGCCAGCAGCTTATCAGGAGGAAGTGAAGCTTTCTTT
CDR3aa: CASSLSGGSEAFF
abundance: -
d_gene: -
j_gene: TRBJ1-1
v_gene: TRBV7-6

CDR3nt: TGCGCCAGCAGCCAAGCAGGATTGGACACTGAAGCTTTCTTT
CDR3aa: CASSQAGLDTEAFF
abundance: -
d_gene: -
j_gene: TRBJ1-1
v_gene: TRBV4-1

CDR3nt: TGTGCCAGCAGCTTACTTAATCAGCCCCAGCATTTT
CDR3aa: CASSLLNQPQHF
abundance: -
d_gene: -
j_gene: TRBJ1-5
v_gene: TRBV5-6

CDR3nt: TGTGCCAGCCTTCCCTCAGGGGGCTGGGACGGGGAGCTGTTTTTT
CDR3aa: CASLPSGGWDGELFF
abundance: -
d_gene: TRBD1
j_gene: TRBJ2-2
v_gene: TRBV27

CDR3nt: TGTGCCAGCAGCTTAGGGGATTCTGGAAACACCATATATTTT
CDR3aa: CASSLGDSGNTIYF
abundance: -
d_gene: -
j_gene: TRBJ1-3
v_gene: TRBV5-6

CDR3nt: TGTGCCACCGCATATGGCTACACCTTC
CDR3aa: CATAYGYTF
abundance: once
d_gene: -
j_gene: TRBJ1-2
v_gene: TRBV6-5

CDR3nt: TGTGCCAGCAGCATAAGTGGGACAGGGGGCTTGGACGATGGCTACACCTTC
CDR3aa: CASSISGTGGLDDGYTF
abundance: -
d_gene: TRBD1
j_gene: TRBJ1-2
v_gene: TRBV7-9

CDR3nt: TGTGCCAGCAGGGACGACTACGAGCAGTACTTC
CDR3aa: CASRDDYEQYF
abundance: -
d_gene: -
j_gene: TRBJ2-7
v_gene: TRBV6-1

CDR3nt: TGTGCCAGCAGAGTCAGAGCGGGGGGGAGCACAGATACGCAGTATTTT
CDR3aa: CASRVRAGGSTDTQYF
abundance: -
d_gene: TRBD2
j_gene: TRBJ2-3
v_gene: TRBV11-3

CDR3nt: TGTGCAGCAGGGATTGGTGAAAAACTGTTTTTT
CDR3aa: CAAGIGEKLFF
abundance: -
d_gene: -
j_gene: TRBJ1-4
v_gene: TRBV2

CDR3nt: TGTGCCAGCAGCCCCGGGACCGGTCACTACGAGCAGTACTTC
CDR3aa: CASSPGTGHYEQYF
abundance: -
d_gene: -
j_gene: TRBJ2-7
v_gene: TRBV11-2

CDR3nt: TGTGCCAGCAGCCAAGGGGACAGGGGGCTTGATGGCTACACCTTC
CDR3aa: CASSQGDRGLDGYTF
abundance: -
d_gene: TRBD1
j_gene: TRBJ1-2
v_gene: TRBV13

CDR3nt: TGTGCCAGCAGCTTAGAACGCTATTGGCGGGGAAACAATGAGCAGTTCTTC
CDR3aa: CASSLERYWRGNNEQFF
abundance: -
d_gene: -
j_gene: TRBJ2-1
v_gene: TRBV7-2

CDR3nt: TGTGCCAGCAGCTTAGACCTGCAGGGTCCCGTGTTTAACACCGGGGAGCTGTTTTTT
CDR3aa: CASSLDLQGPVFNTGELFF
abundance: -
d_gene: -
j_gene: TRBJ2-2
v_gene: TRBV11-3

CDR3nt: TGTGCCAGCAGCTTAGCGTTCGGGCCAAGCTCCTACGAGCAGTACTTC
CDR3aa: CASSLAFGPSSYEQYF
abundance: -
d_gene: -
j_gene: TRBJ2-7
v_gene: TRBV7-6

CDR3nt: TGTGCCAGCAACCCACCTACGACTGAAGGCTACAATGAGCAGTTCTTC
CDR3aa: CASNPPTTEGYNEQFF
abundance: once
d_gene: -
j_gene: TRBJ2-1
v_gene: TRBV21-1

CDR3nt: TGTGCCAGCAGCCCCTTTAGCGGGACGTACGAGCAGTACTTC
CDR3aa: CASSPFSGTYEQYF
abundance: -
d_gene: TRBD2
j_gene: TRBJ2-7
v_gene: TRBV11-2

CDR3nt: TGTGCCATCAGCGGGACTAGCGGGTACGAGCAGTACTTC
CDR3aa: CAISGTSGYEQYF
abundance: -
d_gene: TRBD2
j_gene: TRBJ2-7
v_gene: TRBV10-3

CDR3nt: TGTGCCAGCAGTTTTGGTGCCTCTGGACTAGCGGGGGGGCCGTGGGATACGCAGTATTTT
CDR3aa: CASSFGASGLAGGPWDTQYF
abundance: once
d_gene: TRBD2
j_gene: TRBJ2-3
v_gene: TRBV27

CDR3nt: TGTGCCAGCAGGGACTATACTGGGAACACTGAAGCTTTCTTT
CDR3aa: CASRDYTGNTEAFF
abundance: -
d_gene: -
j_gene: TRBJ1-1
v_gene: TRBV27

CDR3nt: TGTGCCAGTAGTTTACCGGGCAGCTCCACAGATACGCAGTATTTT
CDR3aa: CASSLPGSSTDTQYF
abundance: once
d_gene: -
j_gene: TRBJ2-3
v_gene: TRBV19

CDR3nt: TGTGCCAGCAGCTTTCCAGAAGCTTTCTTT
CDR3aa: CASSFPEAFF
abundance: -
d_gene: -
j_gene: TRBJ1-1
v_gene: TRBV7-9